This T cell receptor (beta chain) was retrieved from a study of identical twins. General study findings and limits: Memory repertoires showed no such pattern, whereas abundant cord blood beta clonotypes carried fewer insertions.

One entry per CDR3 protein, called by TCRdb with MiXCR from the 5' RACE reads. The sample contains 400,000 to 500,000 distinct CDR3 sequences, about a fifth of which appear only once. At least ten counts were recorded for this clonotype. Antigen specificity is unknown. Each donor was a healthy Caucasian. The CDR3 has 15 amino acids. The trim removed 3 bases at V and 6 bases at J, leaving 9 bases unmatched. CDR1 and CDR2 from the germline V gene are SGHTA and FQGNSA. The clonotype comes from a man aged 50 to 60 in good health. The sequencing sample was made of naive T cells sorted from blood. The V call is TRBV7-2, the J call TRBJ2-5; 8 nucleotides line up with TRBD1. CDR3 coding DNA: TGTGCCAGCAGCTTGTCGGGACAGGAAGCCCAGACCCAGTACTTC. Amino acids: CASSLSGQEAQTQYF.